This entry lists 23 T cell receptor beta chains sequenced from one sample in a study of shared clonotypes between healthy human individuals (dated by TCRdb to 2020 to 2022). The library was made by the immunoSEQ multiplex PCR assay. The clones in this table, taken by TCRdb from immuneACCESS, are in-frame only. Not every clone is retained; where verified, under half of the shortfall comes from an unresolved V gene, and the cause of the rest is unknown. The sample contains about 960,000 clones, about 80% of them found a single time. The ten largest account for around 1.5% of the sample. The sequenced sample consisted of memory CD4+ T cells sorted from blood. The cell subset or site label for this specimen denotes: CD45RA-negative fraction. Every receptor here comes from a man between 18 and 35 years old in good health.

This clone was observed a few times. The V gene is TRBV30, the J gene TRBJ1-5; 7 bases are a match to TRBD1. Germline CDR1 reads GTSNPN; CDR2 reads SVGIG (reference sequence). The CDR3 loop spans 12 amino acids. V shed 7 bases and J 4 bases; nucleotides not matched to a gene: 4. The CDR3 region is CAFGQANQPQHF. CDR3 bases: TGTGCCTTTGGACAGGCTAATCAGCCCCAGCATTTT.

This sequence joins TRBV5-4 and TRBJ2-2; the D is unclear. Germline V gene data show CDR1 as SGHNT and CDR2 as YYREEE (reference sequence). There are 14 residues in the CDR3. Trimming pared 1 base from V and 8 bases from J, leaving 12 bases between. Here the CDR3 reads CASSLSWSMGELFF. The DNA for the CDR3 is TGTGCCAGCAGCTTGTCTTGGTCTATGGGGGAGCTGTTTTTT. Full variable domain (rest looked up from reference TRBV5-4 and TRBJ2-2): ETGVTQSPTHLIKTRGQQVTLRCSSQSGHNTVSWYQQALGQGPQFIFQYYREEENGRGNFPPRFSGLQFPNYSSELNVNALELDDSALYLCASSLSWSMGELFFGEGSRLTVL.

This clone was found a few times. The chain employs TRBV25-1 and TRBJ1-2; D might be TRBD1 (5 bases). Germline CDR1 MGHDK, CDR2 SYGVNS. The CDR3 consists of 13 residues. Trimming left V 5 bases short and J 4 bases short, with 11 bases between. The CDR3 bases are TGTGCCAGCAGTTTGGAGGGGACCTATGGCTACACCTTC. It codes for CASSLEGTYGYTF.

This clone was observed a single time. Different DNA sequences within this sample yield the same CDR3. The chain couples TRBV6-1 to TRBJ2-7; tentatively, D is TRBD1 (5 bases). The V gene lost 2 bases and the J gene lost 6 bases, with 8 bases spanning the gap. The CDR3 runs 12 residues. Per the germline V gene, CDR1 is MNHNS and CDR2 is SASEGT. The CDR3 region is CASSELGREQYF. In DNA, the CDR3 is TGTGCCAGCAGTGAATTGGGGCGCGAGCAGTACTTC.

The chain couples TRBV27 to TRBJ1-2, with a weak D call TRBD1 (5 bases). The CDR3 extends over 13 amino acids. Germline-derived CDR1 and CDR2 are MNHEY and SMNVEV (reference sequence). V was trimmed by 6 bases and J by 7 bases, leaving 15 bases between them. The DNA of the CDR3 is TGTGCCAGCAGACCGGGTGGGGGACCTGGCTACACCTTC. Encoded protein: CASRPGGGPGYTF.

In its sample, this clone was seen once. The J gene is TRBJ2-7, the V gene TRBV2; D is possibly TRBD2 (5 bases). Trimming pared 4 bases from V and 3 bases from J, leaving 16 bases between. The CDR3 has 15 amino acids. Germline V lookup: CDR1 SNHLY, CDR2 FYNNEI. The DNA for the CDR3 is TGTGCCAGCAGTGGGGCCAGCGGTCCTTACTACGAGCAGTACTTC. Its translation is CASSGASGPYYEQYF.

V and J are TRBV6-5 and TRBJ1-2; TRBD1 is a possible D gene (5 bases). The length of the CDR3 is 14 residues. In germline, CDR1 is MNHEY, CDR2 SVGAGI. Between the trimmed V and J ends, which lost 3 bases and 6 bases, there was a span of 14 bases. DNA for the CDR3: TGTGCCAGCAGTTATAATCGAGGGGTTAATGGCTACACCTTC. This sequence encodes CASSYNRGVNGYTF.

V and J are TRBV5-4 and TRBJ1-2; TRBD1 matches 7 bases. There are 13 residues in the CDR3. Germline V gene lookup returns CDR1 SGHNT and CDR2 YYREEE (reference sequence). V lost 1 base to trimming and J lost 8 bases; unmatched junction nucleotides: 5. The CDR3 region has the DNA TGTGCCAGCAGCTTGAAAGGGGGCGTAGGCTACACCTTC. This encodes CASSLKGGVGYTF. Drawing the rest from reference TRBV5-4 and TRBJ1-2, the complete variable domain is ETGVTQSPTHLIKTRGQQVTLRCSSQSGHNTVSWYQQALGQGPQFIFQYYREEENGRGNFPPRFSGLQFPNYSSELNVNALELDDSALYLCASSLKGGVGYTFGSGTRLTVV.

This sequence joins TRBV28 and TRBJ1-3; 9 bases fit TRBD1. Germline V CDR1 and CDR2: MDHEN, SYDVKM. The length of the CDR3 is 15 residues. J was trimmed by 9 bases and V by 8 bases; bases with no gene match: 14. CDR3 DNA sequence: TGTGCCAGCCTATCGCCCGGGACAGGGAAGAGCACCATATATTTT. Translation gives CASLSPGTGKSTIYF. Combining the CDR3 with reference TRBV28 and TRBJ1-3 gives the whole variable domain DVKVTQSSRYLVKRTGEKVFLECVQDMDHENMFWYRQDPGLGLRLIYFSYDVKMKEKGDIPEGYSVSREKKERFSLILESASTNQTSMYLCASLSPGTGKSTIYFGEGSWLTVV.

The chain employs TRBV6-5 and TRBJ1-1; the D gene is possibly TRBD1 (6 bases). Trimming pared 7 bases from V and 4 bases from J, leaving 13 bases between. Germline lookup yields CDR1 MNHEY and CDR2 SVGAGI. This CDR3 region has 13 residues. CDR3 amino acids: CASTDRLGTEAFF. CDR3 coding DNA: TGTGCCAGCACTGACAGGTTAGGCACTGAAGCTTTCTTT.

The V and J genes are TRBV30 and TRBJ1-4; a weak D match, TRBD1 (6 bases). The CDR3 length is 14 residues. Trimming cost V 5 bases and J 6 bases, with 16 bases left between them. Germline CDR1 is GTSNPN and CDR2 is SVGIG (reference sequence). Written as DNA, the CDR3 is TGTGCCTGGGCCTGGGGGGCTGTGGATGAAAAACTGTTTTTT. Translation gives CAWAWGAVDEKLFF.

Written as DNA, the CDR3 is TGTGCCAGCAGCCCCCCCAAGTCGGGGGGGGGAGGAGATACGCAGTATTTT. Its translation is CASSPPKSGGGGDTQYF. V usage is TRBV13 and J usage is TRBJ2-3; 8 bases match TRBD2. The CDR3 loop spans 17 amino acids. Trimming cost V 5 bases and J 5 bases; bases outside gene matches: 15. Germline V CDR1 and CDR2: PRHDT, FYEKMQ (reference sequence).

V and J are TRBV7-9 and TRBJ1-6; tentatively, D is TRBD1 (5 bases). CDR3 length equals 13 residues. Per the germline V gene, CDR1 is SEHNR and CDR2 is FQNEAQ (reference sequence). Between the trimmed V and J ends, which lost 4 bases and 8 bases, there was a span of 9 bases. As DNA, the CDR3 is TGTGCCAGCAGCTCGGGGCAGTATTCACCCCTCCACTTT. This gives the protein CASSSGQYSPLHF.

The rearrangement joins TRBV5-1 to TRBJ2-5; 7 positions match TRBD1. Germline CDR1 reads SGHRS; CDR2 reads YFSETQ. With 1 base clipped from V and 5 bases from J, the junction kept 8 bases outside the gene matches. There are 15 residues in the CDR3. The CDR3 nucleotides are TGCGCCAGCAGCTTGCCCACAGGGGCAGGGGAGACCCAGTACTTC. Its translation: CASSLPTGAGETQYF.

Concerning this clone: A junction end diverges from the germline sequence, so it may reflect a read error. V is TRBV5-1 and J is TRBJ1-1; D is ambiguous. CDR1 and CDR2 (germline): SGHRS, YFSETQ. This CDR3 is built from 14 residues. CDR3 sequence: CASSLGTLNTEAFF. CDR3 sequence (DNA): TGCGCCAGCAGTTTGGGCACCTTGAACACTGAAGCTTTCTTT.

This clone was detected only once. The rearrangement joins TRBV25-1 to TRBJ2-5; tentative D call: TRBD2 (7 bases). Trimming shortened V by 4 bases and J by 5 bases, and 23 bases separated the two germline ends. Germline V gene data show CDR1 as MGHDK and CDR2 as SYGVNS. This CDR3 has 17 residues. Here the CDR3 DNA reads TGTGCCAGCAGTGGCCCCCGGGGGGCGGGTCGGTTGGAGACCCAGTACTTC. Amino acids: CASSGPRGAGRLETQYF.

The V and J genes are TRBV19 and TRBJ2-5; D gene unclear. The CDR3 runs to 14 residues. The V gene lost 1 base and the J gene lost 1 base, with 7 bases spanning the gap. The germline V gene encodes CDR1 LNHDA and CDR2 SQIVND (reference sequence). The CDR3 here is CASSIGDGQETQYF. The CDR3 DNA sequence: TGTGCCAGTAGTATAGGTGACGGCCAAGAGACCCAGTACTTC.

This clone was recorded once. CDR3 amino acids: CASSPSSGTGGNQPQHF. CDR3 bases: TGTGCCAGCAGTCCCTCTTCCGGGACAGGGGGAAATCAGCCCCAGCATTTT. The V and J genes are TRBV27 and TRBJ1-5; TRBD1 matches 11 bases. From germline, CDR1 is MNHEY and CDR2 SMNVEV (reference sequence). This CDR3 region has 17 residues. V trimming: 5 bases; J trimming: 4 bases; junction bases outside the gene matches: 10.

The rearrangement links TRBV2 to TRBJ2-2; D call uncertain. The CDR3 covers 13 residues. The V end lost 5 bases, the J end lost 2 bases, and 6 bases lay between the germline ends. Germline CDR1 reads SNHLY; CDR2 reads FYNNEI. This CDR3 reads CASSPDNTGELFF. In nucleotides, the CDR3 is TGTGCCAGCAGTCCGGACAACACCGGGGAGCTGTTTTTT. The complete variable domain, with remaining parts taken from reference TRBV2 and TRBJ2-2, reads EPEVTQTPSHQVTQMGQEVILRCVPISNHLYFYWYRQILGQKVEFLVSFYNNEISEKSEIFDDQFSVERPDGSNFTLKIRSTKLEDSAMYFCASSPDNTGELFFGEGSRLTVL.

This clone was counted a single time. This chain links TRBV29-1 with TRBJ2-7; the D gene is possibly TRBD2 (6 bases). V was pared by 3 bases and J by 4 bases, with 10 bases between. The germline V gene has CDR1 SQVTM and CDR2 ANQGSEA. The CDR3 consists of 12 residues. The CDR3 DNA is TGCAGCGTTGAGGCCGGGACTTACGAGCAGTACTTC. This gives the protein CSVEAGTYEQYF.

This clone is a singleton in its sample. It is likely a read error: a sequence one base away is far more abundant. The gene calls are TRBV7-2 and TRBJ1-2; 7 nucleotides align to TRBD1. With 4 bases clipped from V and 12 bases from J, the junction kept 14 bases outside the gene matches. Germline values: CDR1 SGHTA, CDR2 FQGNSA. The CDR3 totals 14 residues. CDR3 DNA sequence: TGTGCCAGCAGCTCTCCGGGACAGTTCTGGGGCCACACCTTC. It codes for CASSSPGQFWGHTF.

This chain connects TRBV30 to TRBJ1-2; no reliable D call. The CDR3 is 15 amino acids. The germline CDR1 and CDR2 sequences are GTSNPN and SVGIG (reference sequence). Trimming removed 0 bases at V and 4 bases at J, with 15 bases between. The CDR3 here is CAWSVSLGSSYGYTF. In DNA form, the CDR3 reads TGTGCCTGGAGTGTATCTCTGGGTTCGAGCTATGGCTACACCTTC.

V usage is TRBV6-5 and J usage is TRBJ2-7, with 8 bases matching TRBD2. This CDR3 spans 15 amino acids. Unmatched junction bases numbered 6, after V lost 5 bases and J lost 0 bases. Germline V gives CDR1 MNHEY, CDR2 SVGAGI. The CDR3 sequence is CASSARGGSSYEQYF. For the CDR3, the DNA is TGTGCCAGCAGTGCTCGGGGGGGGAGCTCCTACGAGCAGTACTTC.